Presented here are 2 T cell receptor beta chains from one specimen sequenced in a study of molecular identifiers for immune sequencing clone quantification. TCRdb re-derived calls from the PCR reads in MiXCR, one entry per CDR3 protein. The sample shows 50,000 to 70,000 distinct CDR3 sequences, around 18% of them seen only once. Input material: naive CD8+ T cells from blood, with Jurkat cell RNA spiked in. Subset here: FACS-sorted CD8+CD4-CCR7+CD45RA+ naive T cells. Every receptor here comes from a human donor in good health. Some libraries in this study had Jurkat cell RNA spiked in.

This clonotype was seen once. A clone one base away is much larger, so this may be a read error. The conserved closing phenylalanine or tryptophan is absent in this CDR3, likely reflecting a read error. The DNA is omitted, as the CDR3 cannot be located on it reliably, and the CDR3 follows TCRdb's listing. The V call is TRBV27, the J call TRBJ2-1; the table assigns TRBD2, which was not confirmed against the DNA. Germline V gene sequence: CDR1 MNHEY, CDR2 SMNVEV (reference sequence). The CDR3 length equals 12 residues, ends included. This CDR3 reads CASSPRGRREVV.

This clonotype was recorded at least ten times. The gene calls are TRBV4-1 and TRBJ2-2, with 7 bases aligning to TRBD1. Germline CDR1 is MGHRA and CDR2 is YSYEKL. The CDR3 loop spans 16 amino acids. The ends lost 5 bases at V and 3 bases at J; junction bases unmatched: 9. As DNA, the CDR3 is TGCGCCAGCAGCGACAGGGTCACGCTTGACACCGGGGAGCTGTTTTTT. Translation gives CASSDRVTLDTGELFF.